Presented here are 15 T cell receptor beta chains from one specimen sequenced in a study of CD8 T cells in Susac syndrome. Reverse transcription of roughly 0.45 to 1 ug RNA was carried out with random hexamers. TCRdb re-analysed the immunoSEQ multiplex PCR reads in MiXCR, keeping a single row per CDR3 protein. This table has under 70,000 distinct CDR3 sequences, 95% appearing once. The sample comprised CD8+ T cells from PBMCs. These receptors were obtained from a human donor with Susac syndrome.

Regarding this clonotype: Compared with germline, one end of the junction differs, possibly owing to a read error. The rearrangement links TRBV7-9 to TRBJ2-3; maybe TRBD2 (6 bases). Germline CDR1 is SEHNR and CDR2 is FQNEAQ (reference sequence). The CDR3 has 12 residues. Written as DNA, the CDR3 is TGTGCCAGCAGTCCCCGACTAGAAGTCATGAATTTT. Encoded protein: CASSPRLEVMNF.

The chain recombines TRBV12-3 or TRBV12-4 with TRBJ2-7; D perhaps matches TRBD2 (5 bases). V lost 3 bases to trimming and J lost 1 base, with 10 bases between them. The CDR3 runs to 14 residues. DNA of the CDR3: TGTGCCAGCAGTTTCGAGGGCAGTTCCTACGAGCAGTACTTC. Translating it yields CASSFEGSSYEQYF.

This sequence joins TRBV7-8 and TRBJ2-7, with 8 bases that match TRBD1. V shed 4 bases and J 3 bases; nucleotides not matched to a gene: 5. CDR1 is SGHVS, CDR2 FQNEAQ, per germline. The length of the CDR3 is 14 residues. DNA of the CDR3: TGTGCCAGCAGCTCACAGGGGGGTCGCTACGAGCAGTACTTC. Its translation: CASSSQGGRYEQYF.

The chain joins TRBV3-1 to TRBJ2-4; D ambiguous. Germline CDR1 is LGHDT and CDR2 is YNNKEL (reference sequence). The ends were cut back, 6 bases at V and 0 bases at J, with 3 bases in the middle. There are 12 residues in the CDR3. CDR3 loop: CASSTAKNIQYF. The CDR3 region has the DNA TGTGCCAGCAGTACAGCCAAAAACATTCAGTACTTC.

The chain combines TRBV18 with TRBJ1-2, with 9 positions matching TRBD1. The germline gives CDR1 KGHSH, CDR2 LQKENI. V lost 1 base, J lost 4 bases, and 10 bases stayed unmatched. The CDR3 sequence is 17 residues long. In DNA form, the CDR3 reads TGTGCCAGCTCACCACTCCCTAACAGGGGGCTGGGCTATGGCTACACCTTC. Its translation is CASSPLPNRGLGYGYTF.

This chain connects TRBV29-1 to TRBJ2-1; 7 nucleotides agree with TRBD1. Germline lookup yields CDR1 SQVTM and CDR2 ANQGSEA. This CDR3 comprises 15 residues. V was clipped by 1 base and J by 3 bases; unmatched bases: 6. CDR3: CSVEGATGYYNEQFF. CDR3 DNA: TGCAGCGTTGAAGGGGCGACAGGGTACTACAATGAGCAGTTCTTC.

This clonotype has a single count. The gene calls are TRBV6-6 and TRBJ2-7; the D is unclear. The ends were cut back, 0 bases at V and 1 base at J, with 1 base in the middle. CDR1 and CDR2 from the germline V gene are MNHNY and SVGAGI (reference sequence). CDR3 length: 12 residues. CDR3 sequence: CASSYSSYEQYF. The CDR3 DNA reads TGTGCCAGCAGTTACTCGTCCTACGAGCAGTACTTC.

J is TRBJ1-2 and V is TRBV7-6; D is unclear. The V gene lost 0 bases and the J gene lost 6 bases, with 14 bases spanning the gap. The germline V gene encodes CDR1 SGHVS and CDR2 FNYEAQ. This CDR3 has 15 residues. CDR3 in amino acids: CASSLASNLVDGYTF. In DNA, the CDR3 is TGTGCCAGCAGCTTAGCGAGTAACTTGGTGGATGGCTACACCTTC.

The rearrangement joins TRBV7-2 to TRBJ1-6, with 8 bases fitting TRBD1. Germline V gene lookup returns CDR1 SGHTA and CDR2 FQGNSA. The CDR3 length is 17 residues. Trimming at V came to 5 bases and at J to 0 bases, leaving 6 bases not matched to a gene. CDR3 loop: CASSNGQGSSYNSPLHF. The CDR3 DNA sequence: TGTGCCAGCAGCAACGGACAGGGAAGCTCCTATAATTCACCCCTCCACTTT.

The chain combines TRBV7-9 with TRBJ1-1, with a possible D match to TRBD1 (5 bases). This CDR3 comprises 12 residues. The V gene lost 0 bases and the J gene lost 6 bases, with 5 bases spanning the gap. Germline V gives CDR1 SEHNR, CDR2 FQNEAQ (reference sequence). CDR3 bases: TGTGCCAGCAGCTTAGCGGGGGCTGAAGCTTTCTTT. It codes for CASSLAGAEAFF.

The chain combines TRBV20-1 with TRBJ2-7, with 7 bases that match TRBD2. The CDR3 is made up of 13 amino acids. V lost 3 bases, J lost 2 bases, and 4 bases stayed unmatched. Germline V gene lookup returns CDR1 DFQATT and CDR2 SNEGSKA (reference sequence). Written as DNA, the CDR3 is TGCAGTGCTAGTGGGCTAGCGGCCTACGAGCAGTACTTC. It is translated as CSASGLAAYEQYF.

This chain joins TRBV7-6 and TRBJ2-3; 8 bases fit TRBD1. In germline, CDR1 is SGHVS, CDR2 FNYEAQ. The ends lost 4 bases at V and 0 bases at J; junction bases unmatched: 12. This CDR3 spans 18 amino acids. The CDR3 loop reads CASSSPLGQGRSTDTQYF. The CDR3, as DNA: TGTGCCAGCAGCTCTCCTTTAGGACAGGGACGAAGCACAGATACGCAGTATTTT.

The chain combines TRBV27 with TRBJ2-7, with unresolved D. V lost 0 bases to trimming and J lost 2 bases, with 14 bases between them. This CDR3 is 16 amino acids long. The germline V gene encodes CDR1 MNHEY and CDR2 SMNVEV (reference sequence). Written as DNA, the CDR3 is TGTGCCAGCAGTTTATCCCAGGCGCAAGTTCCCTACGAGCAGTACTTC. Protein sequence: CASSLSQAQVPYEQYF.

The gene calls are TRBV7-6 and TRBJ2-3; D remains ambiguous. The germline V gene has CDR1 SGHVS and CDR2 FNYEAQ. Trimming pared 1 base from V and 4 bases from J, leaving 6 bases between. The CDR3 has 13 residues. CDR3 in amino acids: CASSLVSADTQYF. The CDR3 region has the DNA TGTGCCAGCAGCTTAGTAAGCGCAGATACGCAGTATTTT.

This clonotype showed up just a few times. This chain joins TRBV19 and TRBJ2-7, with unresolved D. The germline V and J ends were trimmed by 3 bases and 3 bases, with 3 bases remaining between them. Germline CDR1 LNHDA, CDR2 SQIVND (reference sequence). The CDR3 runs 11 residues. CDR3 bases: TGTGCCAGTAGTATCGGCTACGAGCAGTACTTC. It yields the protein CASSIGYEQYF. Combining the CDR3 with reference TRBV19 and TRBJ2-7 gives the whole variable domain DGGITQSPKYLFRKEGQNVTLSCEQNLNHDAMYWYRQDPGQGLRLIYYSQIVNDFQKGDIAEGYSVSREKKESFPLTVTSAQKNPTAFYLCASSIGYEQYFGPGTRLTVT.